This is a list of T cell receptor beta chains from one sample in a study of cytomegalovirus exposure and HLA in healthy donors. The assay was immunoSEQ multiplex PCR, and TCRdb's table has in-frame clones only and misses some. The sample gives fewer than 150,000 clones, roughly 69% of which show up once; 8.2% is in the top ten. Sequenced input: PBMCs. Receptors were obtained from a woman in her forties in good health and CMV-seropositive. Each CDR3 is given with its conserved first and last residue. D genes are given only for firm matches. Clone size is not always given. Where it is, it says once, few, many or a class for expanded clones.

v_call,clone_size,cdr3_length,j_call,d_call,cdr3_aa,cdr3_nt
TRBV4-1,once,15,TRBJ1-1,.,CASSQDESSATEAFF,TGCGCCAGCAGCCAAGATGAGAGCTCTGCCACTGAAGCTTTCTTT
TRBV5-6,.,14,TRBJ1-2,.,CASSLNGTPYGYTF,TGTGCCAGCAGCTTGAATGGGACACCTTATGGCTACACCTTC
TRBV5-4,.,14,TRBJ2-7,.,CASSQGGAHYEQYF,TGTGCCAGCAGCCAAGGGGGGGCCCACTACGAGCAGTACTTC
TRBV4-3,.,14,TRBJ2-1,.,CASSQGGLGNEQFF,TGCGCCAGCAGCCAAGGGGGCTTGGGTAATGAGCAGTTCTTC
TRBV9,.,15,TRBJ1-1,TRBD1,CASSADRVGGTEAFF,TGTGCCAGCAGCGCCGACAGGGTAGGGGGCACTGAAGCTTTCTTT
TRBV5-1,.,14,TRBJ2-1,TRBD1,CASSKGQPNNEQFF,TGCGCCAGCTCCAAGGGACAGCCTAACAATGAGCAGTTCTTC
TRBV6-5,.,15,TRBJ1-1,.,CASSTGTIMNTEAFF,TGTGCCAGCAGTACCGGGACAATCATGAACACTGAAGCTTTCTTT
TRBV6-5,.,14,TRBJ2-7,TRBD1,CASSDRQGSYEQYF,TGTGCCAGCAGTGATAGACAGGGGTCCTACGAGCAGTACTTC
TRBV11-2,.,16,TRBJ2-5,TRBD1,CASSLAVNRGLETQYF,TGTGCCAGCAGCTTAGCCGTAAACAGGGGGCTGGAGACCCAGTACTTC
TRBV7-6,.,14,TRBJ1-3,TRBD1,CASSLRTGLNTIYF,TGTGCCAGCAGCTTACGGACAGGGTTAAACACCATATATTTT
TRBV2,.,15,TRBJ2-1,.,CASSGRGEGYNEQFF,TGTGCCAGCAGTGGGCGGGGAGAGGGTTACAATGAGCAGTTCTTC
TRBV5-4,.,13,TRBJ2-7,TRBD2,CASSLAGTYEQYF,TGTGCCAGCAGCTTAGCGGGGACCTACGAGCAGTACTTC
TRBV4-2,.,18,TRBJ2-1,TRBD2,CASSPGTSGGDTYNEQFF,TGTGCCAGCAGCCCCGGGACTAGCGGGGGAGATACCTACAATGAGCAGTTCTTC
TRBV18,.,15,TRBJ1-1,.,CASSPGRSSNTEAFF,TGTGCCAGCTCACCAGGTCGAAGCTCGAACACTGAAGCTTTCTTT
TRBV7-8,.,17,TRBJ2-1,.,CASSPRGGGSSYNEQFF,TGTGCCAGCAGCCCCCGAGGGGGGGGAAGTTCCTACAATGAGCAGTTCTTC
TRBV6-1,.,14,TRBJ2-3,TRBD2,CATLTSGGRDTQYF,TGTGCCACCCTGACTAGCGGGGGACGAGATACGCAGTATTTT
TRBV6-6,.,12,TRBJ1-4,.,CASSYWEEKLFF,TGTGCCAGCAGTTACTGGGAGGAAAAACTGTTTTTT
TRBV7-7,few,13,TRBJ2-1,.,CASSFGGSNEQFF,TGTGCTAGCAGCTTCGGGGGTAGCAATGAGCAGTTCTTC
TRBV5-1,.,13,TRBJ2-1,TRBD1,CASSPTGSNEQFF,TGCGCCAGCAGCCCGACAGGGTCTAATGAGCAGTTCTTC
TRBV9,.,15,TRBJ1-6,TRBD1,CASSAQGQGGSPLHF,TGTGCCAGCAGCGCACAAGGACAGGGGGGTTCACCCCTCCACTTT
TRBV7-2,.,16,TRBJ1-1,.,CASSLGGGGGGTEAFF,TGTGCCAGCAGCTTAGGGGGTGGGGGGGGAGGAACTGAAGCTTTCTTT
TRBV2,few,16,TRBJ2-3,.,CASSRAGATLTDTQYF,TGTGCCAGCAGTCGGGCGGGCGCTACTCTCACAGATACGCAGTATTTT
TRBV10-3,.,15,TRBJ2-1,TRBD2,CAISVGLAGYNEQFF,TGTGCCATCAGTGTGGGACTAGCGGGCTACAATGAGCAGTTCTTC
TRBV29-1,.,13,TRBJ2-7,TRBD2,CSVVWRGAYEQYF,TGCAGCGTTGTCTGGCGGGGGGCCTACGAGCAGTACTTC
TRBV5-4,.,15,TRBJ1-1,.,CASSAGDNLGGEAFF,TGTGCCAGCAGCGCCGGGGACAACCTAGGGGGTGAAGCTTTCTTT
TRBV6-6,.,14,TRBJ1-2,TRBD1,CASSYEQGAGGYTF,TGTGCCAGCAGTTACGAACAGGGGGCAGGTGGCTACACCTTC
TRBV29-1,once,18,TRBJ2-5,TRBD2,CSVGVPGTSGGNQETQYF,TGCAGCGTTGGCGTCCCCGGGACTAGCGGGGGTAATCAAGAGACCCAGTACTTC
TRBV5-6,few,15,TRBJ1-1,TRBD1,CASSYQTGVNTEAFF,TGTGCCAGCAGCTATCAGACAGGGGTGAACACTGAAGCTTTCTTT
TRBV2,.,16,TRBJ2-1,.,CASRDRGAGSYNEQFF,TGTGCCAGCAGGGACCGGGGGGCAGGGTCCTACAATGAGCAGTTCTTC
TRBV27,.,14,TRBJ1-1,.,CASSSRGGPTEAFF,TGTGCCAGCAGTTCCCGGGGGGGGCCCACTGAAGCTTTCTTT
TRBV5-1,few,14,TRBJ1-1,.,CASSPWGGNTEAFF,TGCGCCAGCAGCCCCTGGGGGGGCAACACTGAAGCTTTCTTT
TRBV25-1,.,14,TRBJ1-1,TRBD1,CASSGDRGDTEAFF,TGTGCCAGCAGTGGCGACAGGGGAGACACTGAAGCTTTCTTT
TRBV7-9,.,15,TRBJ1-1,.,CASSFGSAANTEAFF,TGTGCCAGCAGCTTCGGTTCGGCGGCGAACACTGAAGCTTTCTTT
TRBV7-2,.,16,TRBJ1-1,.,CASSQGALTMNTEAFF,TGTGCCAGCAGCCAAGGGGCCCTGACAATGAACACTGAAGCTTTCTTT
TRBV4-3,.,14,TRBJ2-7,TRBD1,CASSQVRGWYEQYF,TGCGCCAGCAGCCAAGTCAGGGGGTGGTACGAGCAGTACTTC
TRBV11-2,.,16,TRBJ2-7,TRBD2,CASSLGERGGRYEQYF,TGTGCCAGCAGCTTAGGGGAGCGGGGGGGCAGGTACGAGCAGTACTTC